This record concerns one T cell receptor (beta chain) sequence. The antigen remains unidentified. The study ran its PCR with 60 Vbeta and 13 Jbeta primers. Using immunoSEQ multiplex PCR, the repertoire was profiled, and TCRdb retains in-frame clones only, with some absent. This sample's clone table lists tens of thousands of clones. The sample comes from a study of cytomegalovirus exposure and HLA in healthy donors. Background on the study: T cells numbering some 170 million yielded more than 95 million unique TCR beta sequences in an earlier analysis. Of around 400 genotyped donors, around 86% grouped in the Caucasian-associated ancestry cluster. Study conclusions and caveats: There were a few CMV-associated chains whose specificity for CMV antigens was confirmed in vitro. In a later analysis, approximately 15,000 TCR beta sequences were associated with HLA alleles at 0.05 false discovery rate.

CDR3 length equals 14 residues. The V end lost 0 bases, the J end lost 1 base, and 7 bases lay between the germline ends. Germline CDR1 is MNHNS and CDR2 is SASEGT. This TCR derives from a man aged 35 to 55 in good health and CMV-seronegative. Sequencing used PBMCs. V gene TRBV6-1 combines with J gene TRBJ2-7, with unresolved D. The CDR3 is CASSEASQSYEQYF. CDR3 sequence (DNA): TGTGCCAGCAGTGAAGCGTCGCAGTCCTACGAGCAGTACTTC.